These 6 T cell receptor beta chains originate from one sample sequenced in a study of blood T cell repertoires in COVID-19. Generated by immunoSEQ multiplex PCR, the TCRdb table keeps only in-frame clones and is missing some. This table holds about 190,000 clones, 65% to 85% found once. The specimen sequenced was peripheral blood. The receptor source for this set is a man between 60 and 70 years old with active or convalescent COVID-19.

This chain joins TRBV4-3 and TRBJ2-3, with 9 nucleotides matching TRBD1. The CDR3 runs 19 residues. After removal of 3 bases from V and 0 bases from J, the junction contained 13 bases not matched to a gene. Germline V gives CDR1 LGHNA, CDR2 YSLEER. The chain's CDR3 is CASSQATGGVGVSTDTQYF. In DNA, the CDR3 is TGCGCCAGCAGCCAGGCAACAGGGGGCGTCGGGGTAAGCACAGATACGCAGTATTTT.

V is TRBV11-3 and J is TRBJ1-1; D possibly corresponds to TRBD1 (6 bases). The V gene's germline CDR1 is SGHNT and CDR2 YENEEA. V was shortened by 8 bases and J by 1 base, with 11 bases between the two germline ends. The CDR3 contains 13 residues. The DNA of the CDR3 is TGTGCCAGCGGCCTACAGGGGAACACTGAAGCTTTCTTT. Amino acid sequence: CASGLQGNTEAFF.

The chain is built from TRBV11-3 and TRBJ2-3, with TRBD2 identical over 14 bases. The J segment lost 4 bases and the V segment lost 5 bases, leaving 14 bases of the junction unmatched. The germline V gene encodes CDR1 SGHNT and CDR2 YENEEA. CDR3 length: 19 amino acids. This CDR3 reads CASSPSLGLAGDLADTQYF. The CDR3 nucleotides are TGTGCCAGCAGCCCCAGCCTGGGACTAGCGGGAGATCTCGCAGATACGCAGTATTTT. Together with reference TRBV11-3 and TRBJ2-3, the CDR3 gives the full variable domain: EAGVVQSPRYKIIEKKQPVAFWCNPISGHNTLYWYLQNLGQGPELLIRYENEEAVDDSQLPKDRFSAERLKGVDSTLKIQPAELGDSAVYLCASSPSLGLAGDLADTQYFGPGTRLTVL.

There are a few counts of this clone. The V gene is TRBV27, the J gene TRBJ2-7, with D hard to call. CDR1 is MNHEY and CDR2 is SMNVEV in the germline V gene (reference sequence). The CDR3 is 15 amino acids. The germline V and J ends were trimmed by 2 bases and 5 bases, with 16 bases remaining between them. The CDR3 DNA sequence: TGTGCCAGCAGTTTAACCGGCGGTCTCGGAAACGAGCAGTACTTC. As protein: CASSLTGGLGNEQYF.

The genes are TRBV7-3 and TRBJ2-1; 12 bases are shared with TRBD2. The CDR3 contains 16 residues. Germline lookup yields CDR1 SGHTA and CDR2 FQGTGA. V was pared by 5 bases and J by 9 bases, with 11 bases of the junction left unmatched. The CDR3 reads CASSTGLAGRGGEQFF. CDR3 sequence (DNA): TGTGCCAGCAGCACCGGACTAGCGGGACGGGGTGGTGAGCAGTTCTTC.

This chain joins TRBV6-4 and TRBJ2-1; TRBD1 might be the D (5 bases). This CDR3 spans 13 amino acids. The germline gives CDR1 MRHNA, CDR2 SNTAGT. Between the trimmed V and J ends, which lost 4 bases and 6 bases, there was a span of 10 bases. The CDR3 coding sequence is TGTGCCAGCAGTGCGGCCAGGGCCAATGAGCAGTTCTTC. Its translation is CASSAARANEQFF.